This is a list of T cell receptor beta chains from one sample in a study of blood T cell repertoires in COVID-19. Assay used: immunoSEQ multiplex PCR; TCRdb lists only in-frame clones, some missing. In the table there are about 170,000 clones, 85% of which are singletons. Sequenced material: peripheral blood. Receptor source: a human donor with acute or convalescent COVID-19. The donor label of this sample is uncertain. The conserved cysteine and the conserved F or W are not part of the CDR3 here. The order of the fields is V gene, CDR3 length, J gene, CDR3 protein.

v_gene: TRBV6-5
len: 10
j_gene: TRBJ1-1
CDR3aa: ASSPQGQPAF

v_gene: TRBV5-1
len: 16
j_gene: TRBJ2-7
CDR3aa: ASSLATFSGTTSYEQY

v_gene: TRBV19
len: 13
j_gene: TRBJ1-1
CDR3aa: ASSIGGIGWTEAF

v_gene: TRBV7-9
len: 14
j_gene: TRBJ1-1
CDR3aa: ASSPREGGMNTEAF

v_gene: TRBV6-5
len: 13
j_gene: TRBJ1-2
CDR3aa: ASFPFDRENDGYT

v_gene: TRBV27
len: 14
j_gene: TRBJ2-1
CDR3aa: ASSLERGTRLNEQF

v_gene: TRBV5-3
len: 15
j_gene: TRBJ1-5
CDR3aa: ARSLGDREKTWQPQH

v_gene: TRBV21-1
len: 16
j_gene: TRBJ2-1
CDR3aa: ASSKDHRSGVRGNEQF

v_gene: TRBV7-2
len: 10
j_gene: TRBJ1-3
CDR3aa: VTADPGNTIY

v_gene: TRBV20-1
len: 17
j_gene: TRBJ2-2
CDR3aa: SASRGSAGTSRYTGELF

v_gene: TRBV7-9
len: 14
j_gene: TRBJ2-7
CDR3aa: ASSLGGTGGSYEQY

v_gene: TRBV18
len: 12
j_gene: TRBJ2-1
CDR3aa: ASSRDRGKNEQF

v_gene: TRBV5-5
len: 13
j_gene: TRBJ1-2
CDR3aa: ASSLEGTGSRGYT

v_gene: TRBV2
len: 14
j_gene: TRBJ2-3
CDR3aa: ASSEHLAGGLDTQY

v_gene: TRBV3-1/TRBV3-2
len: 17
j_gene: TRBJ1-2
CDR3aa: ASSQSLGDRRGATGGYT

v_gene: TRBV2
len: 13
j_gene: TRBJ2-2
CDR3aa: ASSPEVTNTGELF

v_gene: TRBV18
len: 12
j_gene: TRBJ2-7
CDR3aa: ASSLTSGAYEQY

v_gene: TRBV2
len: 12
j_gene: TRBJ1-6
CDR3aa: ASRRTGQNSPLH

v_gene: TRBV2
len: 12
j_gene: TRBJ2-2
CDR3aa: ASTEGSGSGELF

v_gene: TRBV20-1
len: 9
j_gene: TRBJ1-2
CDR3aa: SARQAYGYT

v_gene: TRBV5-8
len: 11
j_gene: TRBJ2-7
CDR3aa: ASSRGSSYEQY

v_gene: TRBV30
len: 11
j_gene: TRBJ1-1
CDR3aa: AWTEGANTEAF

v_gene: TRBV5-6
len: 11
j_gene: TRBJ2-7
CDR3aa: ASSLRGWGEQY

v_gene: TRBV5-1
len: 14
j_gene: TRBJ1-3
CDR3aa: ASSLGPRGAGNTIY

v_gene: TRBV28
len: 9
j_gene: TRBJ2-7
CDR3aa: ASWDRGEQY

v_gene: TRBV6-5
len: 13
j_gene: TRBJ1-6
CDR3aa: ASSYRQGRNSPLH

v_gene: TRBV6-2/TRBV6-3
len: 16
j_gene: TRBJ2-1
CDR3aa: ASSYSTLAGPSYNEQF

v_gene: TRBV6-5
len: 13
j_gene: TRBJ1-3
CDR3aa: ASGATVNSGNTIY

v_gene: TRBV18
len: 13
j_gene: TRBJ1-1
CDR3aa: ASSPQDRGRTEAF

v_gene: TRBV23-1
len: 18
j_gene: TRBJ2-1
CDR3aa: ASSQRRVRCGQPTYNEQF

v_gene: TRBV27
len: 12
j_gene: TRBJ2-7
CDR3aa: ASRRLAGGYEQY

v_gene: TRBV7-3
len: 14
j_gene: TRBJ2-3
CDR3aa: ASSLKGTGLTDTQY

v_gene: TRBV2
len: 14
j_gene: TRBJ2-1
CDR3aa: ASNKILAGGINEQF

v_gene: TRBV2
len: 11
j_gene: TRBJ1-6
CDR3aa: ASSSGGNSPLH

v_gene: TRBV6-5
len: 13
j_gene: TRBJ1-5
CDR3aa: ASRLTGGSNQPQH

v_gene: TRBV7-9
len: 12
j_gene: TRBJ2-7
CDR3aa: ASSLAGQGHEQY

v_gene: TRBV14
len: 14
j_gene: TRBJ1-4
CDR3aa: ASSRSGGATNEKLF

v_gene: TRBV14
len: 14
j_gene: TRBJ2-3
CDR3aa: ASSRLGQSGPDTQY

v_gene: TRBV12-3/TRBV12-4
len: 10
j_gene: TRBJ1-5
CDR3aa: ASSYLDQPQH

v_gene: TRBV5-1
len: 14
j_gene: TRBJ1-2
CDR3aa: ASSKGNRIANYGYT